The clone carrying this TCR beta chain was detected a few times. Its target is unknown. Germline V CDR1 and CDR2: SGDLS, YYNGEE. V lost 5 bases and J lost 7, with 13 bases in between. The CDR3 is made up of 12 amino acids. The data derive from a study of identical twins. The study, taken as a whole, reports: Invariant MAIT and iNKT cells are populations that could partly confound zero-insertion analyses.

A single record per CDR3 protein comes from TCRdb applying MiXCR to the 5' RACE reads. The table includes roughly 290,000 distinct CDR3 sequences, roughly 8.6% detected once. These data also featured in a second study, about yellow fever vaccine responses in identical twins.

The sample was CD8+ T cells sorted from blood. The clonotype comes from a woman aged 18 to 35 in good health. The genes are TRBV9 and TRBJ2-7, with D possibly called TRBD1 or TRBD2 (6 bases each). Here the CDR3 reads CASSSGAGEQYF. The CDR3 bases are TGTGCCAGCAGTTCAGGGGCGGGGGAGCAGTACTTC.